Listed below are T cell receptor beta chains from one sample, sequenced in a study of OX40 agonist ivuxolimab in advanced cancers. This table comes from immunoSEQ multiplex PCR, and its TCRdb copy is limited to in-frame clones, with some not included. The sample includes tens of thousands of clones, more than 65% of them seen just once. The source material was CD4+ or CD8+ T cells sorted from blood, sampled in a trial of the OX40 agonist ivuxolimab. The receptors shown here come from an adult with an advanced solid tumor such as melanoma, head and neck, liver or kidney cancer. CDR3s include the opening cysteine and the closing phenylalanine or tryptophan. The order of the fields is CDR3 protein, CDR3 length, J gene, clone size, V gene. Not all rows give a size; the values are once, few, many and, for expanded clones, a class.

CDR3: CASRSVYYGYTF
length: 12
J: TRBJ1-2
size: NA
V: TRBV5-8

CDR3: CATSRDRTSHNEQFF
length: 15
J: TRBJ2-1
size: NA
V: TRBV15

CDR3: CASSMAITGELFF
length: 13
J: TRBJ2-2
size: NA
V: TRBV19

CDR3: CASSYSWAGGEAFF
length: 14
J: TRBJ1-1
size: few
V: TRBV6-5

CDR3: CAWQGTGVYSPLHF
length: 14
J: TRBJ1-6
size: NA
V: TRBV30

CDR3: CASTGTGNTIYF
length: 12
J: TRBJ1-3
size: NA
V: TRBV6-5

CDR3: CASRRGGDAPEQYF
length: 14
J: TRBJ2-7
size: once
V: TRBV28

CDR3: CASSEIGPGEQYF
length: 13
J: TRBJ2-7
size: once
V: TRBV10-2

CDR3: CASSLEGFYTGELFF
length: 15
J: TRBJ2-2
size: NA
V: TRBV11-1

CDR3: CASSMYTSRGTDTQYF
length: 16
J: TRBJ2-3
size: NA
V: TRBV19

CDR3: CASTRTGLNYGYTF
length: 14
J: TRBJ1-2
size: NA
V: TRBV25-1

CDR3: CASSPGTVDGWETQYF
length: 16
J: TRBJ2-5
size: NA
V: TRBV11-2

CDR3: CASSTAIDRLGEQYF
length: 15
J: TRBJ2-7
size: NA
V: TRBV9

CDR3: CASSIHYSPHTLNEPQHF
length: 18
J: TRBJ1-5
size: NA
V: TRBV2

CDR3: CASSTFGTGGDDTEAFF
length: 17
J: TRBJ1-1
size: NA
V: TRBV19

CDR3: CASSDRWEAGELFF
length: 14
J: TRBJ2-2
size: NA
V: TRBV5-4

CDR3: CASSSAGAQETQYF
length: 14
J: TRBJ2-5
size: NA
V: TRBV10-2

CDR3: CASQGTSGFAQGNEQFF
length: 17
J: TRBJ2-1
size: NA
V: TRBV5-1

CDR3: CASSIGTATPNNEQFF
length: 16
J: TRBJ2-1
size: NA
V: TRBV5-1

CDR3: CASADRDEQFF
length: 11
J: TRBJ2-1
size: NA
V: TRBV6-5

CDR3: CAIRRSGSPLHF
length: 12
J: TRBJ1-6
size: NA
V: TRBV2

CDR3: CSGRDRGLNTEAFF
length: 14
J: TRBJ1-1
size: NA
V: TRBV29-1

CDR3: CASSPGALGLSVGELFF
length: 17
J: TRBJ2-2
size: NA
V: TRBV5-4

CDR3: CASSNPGTSAISSYNEQFF
length: 19
J: TRBJ2-1
size: NA
V: TRBV7-8

CDR3: CASSVAGGASEAFF
length: 14
J: TRBJ1-1
size: NA
V: TRBV2

CDR3: CASTGGLDLMNTEAFF
length: 16
J: TRBJ1-1
size: NA
V: TRBV2

CDR3: CASSEPREQYF
length: 11
J: TRBJ2-7
size: NA
V: TRBV6-5

CDR3: CASSFAFEQFF
length: 11
J: TRBJ2-1
size: NA
V: TRBV27

CDR3: CASSLGRNTEAFF
length: 13
J: TRBJ1-1
size: NA
V: TRBV27

CDR3: CAISEPGTGTKRQYF
length: 15
J: TRBJ2-3
size: NA
V: TRBV10-3

CDR3: CASSPPGDRQYEQYF
length: 15
J: TRBJ2-7
size: NA
V: TRBV18

CDR3: CASSLDPVTGYEQYF
length: 15
J: TRBJ2-7
size: NA
V: TRBV7-9

CDR3: CATSSPAISEQYF
length: 13
J: TRBJ2-7
size: NA
V: TRBV15

CDR3: CASSPGVRVTEAFF
length: 14
J: TRBJ1-1
size: once
V: TRBV6-5

CDR3: CASGTGDGNTGELFF
length: 15
J: TRBJ2-2
size: NA
V: TRBV19

CDR3: CASSYRVYEQYF
length: 12
J: TRBJ2-7
size: NA
V: TRBV7-2

CDR3: CASSAQGHGNSPLHF
length: 15
J: TRBJ1-6
size: NA
V: TRBV9

CDR3: CASSVRDRRNEQFF
length: 14
J: TRBJ2-1
size: NA
V: TRBV27

CDR3: CASSQGAGYTF
length: 11
J: TRBJ1-2
size: few
V: TRBV4-3

CDR3: CASSVDTLAGAMGGYTF
length: 17
J: TRBJ1-2
size: NA
V: TRBV9

CDR3: CASSYPGDGELFF
length: 13
J: TRBJ2-2
size: NA
V: TRBV4-2

CDR3: CASSMAGGPYEQYF
length: 14
J: TRBJ2-7
size: few
V: TRBV19

CDR3: CASRNGQGGQPQHF
length: 14
J: TRBJ1-5
size: NA
V: TRBV6-1

CDR3: CASSVAGTSLETQYF
length: 15
J: TRBJ2-5
size: NA
V: TRBV9